Listed here is a single T cell receptor (beta chain). Its specificity is unknown. With 5 bases removed from V and 8 bases from J, the gap between germline ends came to 10 bases. Germline V CDR1 and CDR2: MNHNS, SASEGT. This CDR3 is built from 12 residues. This entry comes from a study of cytomegalovirus exposure and HLA in healthy donors. Whole-study results and caveats: Prior analysis indicated that the majority of TCR beta V segments exhibited productivity approximately 87% or approximately 30% of the time. The study labeled fewer than 200 TCR beta chains cytomegalovirus-associated. Equally common other TCR beta chains were less clonally expanded than HLA-associated ones, a later analysis found. Being indistinguishable, some V segments were excluded, TRBV6-2 and TRBV6-3 among them.

The PCR contained 60 Vbeta and 13 Jbeta primers. Profiling relied on immunoSEQ multiplex PCR, and the TCRdb table lists in-frame clones only, not all of them. There are 140,000 to 150,000 clones in the sample, with about 1.6% held by the top ten. The chain is built from TRBV6-1 and TRBJ2-1, with D hard to call. Sequencing was performed on PBMCs. The clonotype was recovered from a woman in her fifties or sixties in good health and CMV-seronegative. This CDR3 is CASSFPVDEQFF. The CDR3 nucleotides read TGTGCCAGCAGTTTCCCTGTCGATGAGCAGTTCTTC.